This T cell receptor (beta chain) was sequenced for a study of shared clonotypes between healthy human individuals. Study-level points and caveats: Generally, naive subsets came out with larger estimated richness than memory subsets.

Points on this clone: The antigen is undetermined.

V lost 7 bases and J lost 5; bases outside the gene matches: 10. This CDR3 region has 14 residues. Per the germline V gene, CDR1 is MDHEN and CDR2 is SYDVKM. For each subset, genomic DNA was distributed in equal portions over several immunoSEQ plates. Measured with immunoSEQ multiplex PCR; TCRdb has only the in-frame clones, and not every one. The sample lists 2,500,000 or so clones; roughly 92% were seen once. The sample comprised naive CD4+ T cells from PBMCs. Subset described: CD45RA+ positively selected. The source is a man younger than 35 in good health. Some clones in this sample may be carry-over from other donors' samples. The chain has TRBV28 and TRBJ1-2, with 7 positions matching TRBD1. CDR3 nucleotide sequence: TGTGCCAGCACCCCCCCCGGGACAGTTTATGGCTACACCTTC. This codes for CASTPPGTVYGYTF.